The clone carrying this T cell receptor beta chain was seen just once. Its antigen remains unidentified. Libraries were prepared by immunoSEQ multiplex PCR; TCRdb keeps only in-frame clonotypes and omits some of them. The sample records some 700,000 clones, around 90% being singletons. These data come from a study of shared clonotypes between healthy human individuals. Points from the study as a whole: Compared with clonotypes that all four donors shared, non-shared clonotypes had lower generation probabilities. Memory subsets generally showed lower estimated richness than naive subsets.

Per germline, CDR1 SGHTA and CDR2 FQGTGA. This CDR3 comprises 16 residues. The V gene lost 7 bases and the J gene lost 7 bases, with 22 bases spanning the gap. Donation came from healthy HIV-negative adults that had no recent acute infections or vaccinations. Among the donors, all were Caucasian adults who lived in Nashville, Tennessee. The sequence came from a man aged 18 to 29 in good health. Some clones in this sample may be carry-over from other donors' samples. The source material was memory CD8+ T cells from PBMCs. Subset in this sample: CD45RO+ cells pooled with CCR7-negative TemRA cells. J is TRBJ1-4 and V is TRBV7-3, with D possibly matching TRBD1 (6 bases). CDR3 bases: TGTGCCAGCACCTCTGTTGCCACAGGGTCGACTGAAAAACTGTTTTTT. Encoded protein: CASTSVATGSTEKLFF.